The rows below give T cell receptor beta chains drawn from one sample of a study of neurological immune-mediated disorders. TCRdb reprocessed the 5' RACE reads via MiXCR and lists one record per CDR3 protein. This sample has over 45,000 distinct CDR3 sequences, with under 4.5% found just once. The source material was CD4+ T cells from blood. All receptors come from a woman aged 40-49 years with multiple sclerosis. CDR3s include the opening cysteine and the closing phenylalanine or tryptophan. D genes are given only for firm matches. The size entry gives once, few or many counts, or a class when the clone is expanded.

>TRBJ2-3|.|TRBV12-3/TRBV12-4|many
CASNLGSSGVEDTQYF
TGTGCCAGCAACCTCGGTAGTTCGGGGGTAGAAGACACGCAGTATTTT
>TRBJ1-1|.|TRBV20-1|medium-sized
CSAREDMNTEAFF
TGCAGTGCTAGGGAGGACATGAACACTGAAGCTTTCTTT
>TRBJ1-5|.|TRBV24-1|many
CATSSKSKGPQHF
TGTGCCACCAGCTCAAAGTCGAAGGGGCCCCAGCATTTT
>TRBJ2-1|TRBD2|TRBV5-1|many
CASSLRTSGGIWEQFF
TGCGCCAGCAGCCTCAGGACTAGCGGGGGGATTTGGGAGCAGTTCTTC
>TRBJ1-3|TRBD1|TRBV3-1|many
CASSPGTGINSGNTIYF
TGTGCCAGCAGCCCTGGGACAGGGATAAACTCTGGAAACACCATATATTTT
>TRBJ1-2|TRBD1|TRBV5-5|many
CASSSGTGGPGYTF
TGTGCCAGCAGTTCCGGGACAGGGGGCCCTGGCTACACCTTC
>TRBJ2-3|TRBD2|TRBV5-1|many
CASSSTTLAGRGDTQYF
TGCGCCAGCAGCTCAACCACTCTAGCGGGACGGGGAGATACGCAGTATTTT
>TRBJ2-1|.|TRBV5-1|many
CASSLGSDGYNEQFF
TGCGCCAGCAGCTTGGGGTCGGATGGATACAATGAGCAGTTCTTC
>TRBJ1-1|TRBD1|TRBV3-1|many
CASSRLGQGAEAFF
TGTGCCAGCAGCCGCTTGGGACAGGGTGCGGAAGCTTTCTTT
>TRBJ2-1|.|TRBV20-1|many
CSARGGAPYNEQFF
TGCAGTGCTAGGGGGGGGGCCCCCTACAATGAGCAGTTCTTC
>TRBJ2-6|TRBD1|TRBV2|many
CAGDSDSGANVLTF
TGTGCCGGGGACAGTGACTCTGGGGCCAACGTCCTGACTTTC